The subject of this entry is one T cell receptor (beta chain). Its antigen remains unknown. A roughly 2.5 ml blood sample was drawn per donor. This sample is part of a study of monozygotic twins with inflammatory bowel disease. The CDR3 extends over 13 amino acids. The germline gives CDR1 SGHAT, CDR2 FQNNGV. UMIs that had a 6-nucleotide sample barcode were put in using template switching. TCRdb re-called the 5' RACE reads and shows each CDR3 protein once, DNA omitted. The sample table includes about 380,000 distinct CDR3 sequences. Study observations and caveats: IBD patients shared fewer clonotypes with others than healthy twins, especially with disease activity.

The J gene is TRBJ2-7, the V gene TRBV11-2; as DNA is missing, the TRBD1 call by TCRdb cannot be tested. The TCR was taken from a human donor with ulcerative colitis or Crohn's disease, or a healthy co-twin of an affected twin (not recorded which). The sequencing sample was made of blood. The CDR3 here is CASSPGPRDEQYF.